Listed below are T cell receptor beta chains from one sample, sequenced in a study of OX40 agonist ivuxolimab in advanced cancers. Assay used: immunoSEQ multiplex PCR; TCRdb lists only in-frame clones, some missing. The top ten clones hold more than 1.4% of a sample with 60,000 to 75,000 clones, approximately 80% of them seen once. The sample in question was CD4+ or CD8+ T cells sorted from blood, obtained in a trial of the OX40 agonist ivuxolimab. These receptors all stem from an adult with an advanced solid tumor such as melanoma, head and neck, liver or kidney cancer. Both conserved end residues are part of each CDR3. Not all rows give a size; the values are once, few, many and, for expanded clones, a class.

j_call v_call clone_size cdr3_aa
TRBJ2-7 TRBV6-6 NA CASSYSSGSSYEQYF
TRBJ2-7 TRBV7-2 NA CASSLTGAYEQYF
TRBJ2-2 TRBV25-1 NA CASSGGGTLKEELFF
TRBJ2-2 TRBV14 NA CASSPRTGTGELFF
TRBJ2-7 TRBV5-1 NA CASSPSRGSSYEQYF
TRBJ1-6 TRBV18 NA CASQDSDFYSPLHF
TRBJ2-3 TRBV11-2 NA CASSLDRSGPGNTQYF
TRBJ2-7 TRBV30 NA CAWNAGGYEQYF
TRBJ2-7 TRBV18 NA CASSPYGNEQYF
TRBJ2-3 TRBV6-1 once CASSVGLAGGSRDTQYF
TRBJ2-5 TRBV11-2 NA CASSARAGGQETQYF
TRBJ2-1 TRBV25-1 NA CASSEFGGHNEQFF
TRBJ2-2 TRBV6-5 NA CASREPNTGELFF
TRBJ2-7 TRBV28 NA CASSLYGTGGSYEQYF
TRBJ1-5 TRBV28 NA CASTDPGGGGNQPQHF
TRBJ2-7 TRBV6-5 NA CASREPGLYEQYF
TRBJ1-5 TRBV2 few CASSRDSYQPQHF
TRBJ2-7 TRBV20-1 NA CSARVVEQYF
TRBJ1-3 TRBV7-9 NA CASSLVTGRSGNTIYF
TRBJ2-7 TRBV10-1 few CASSCSSGGSSYEQYF
TRBJ1-1 TRBV7-2 NA CASSRLGQGNTEAFF
TRBJ1-5 TRBV5-6 NA CASSLLRQEGNQPQHF
TRBJ2-7 TRBV6-1 NA CASSQVTHEQYF
TRBJ1-2 TRBV29-1 few CSVGRVGYGYTF
TRBJ2-4 TRBV5-4 NA CASSFPAVENIQYF
TRBJ1-1 TRBV5-1 NA CASSLGGDGTEAFF
TRBJ1-5 TRBV6-6 NA CASSPVARDQPQHF
TRBJ1-2 TRBV11-1 NA CASSLEGVLGYTF
TRBJ1-5 TRBV4-1 few CASSQRQGDQPQHF
TRBJ2-3 TRBV27 NA CASSLAPGRTDTQYF
TRBJ2-5 TRBV27 NA CASSTGPRETQYF
TRBJ2-5 TRBV18 NA CASSPVRTKSQETQYF
TRBJ1-5 TRBV6-5 NA CASSRVQDQPQHF
TRBJ2-1 TRBV9 NA CASSPRRGAVNEQFF
TRBJ1-5 TRBV7-9 NA CASSSLTGSNQPQHF
TRBJ2-7 TRBV27 once CASSFSRQSEQYF
TRBJ2-7 TRBV6-6 NA CASSPLPTRSYEQYF
TRBJ2-5 TRBV7-9 NA CASSLGTSGGSQETQYF
TRBJ2-1 TRBV7-9 NA CASSSPSLSGVYNEQFF
TRBJ2-7 TRBV27 NA CASSRGLAGGPASYEQYF
TRBJ2-7 TRBV6-6 NA CASIPSYEQYF
TRBJ2-5 TRBV5-5 NA CASSLAGQPQETQYF
TRBJ1-6 TRBV5-1 NA CASSLMAEDNSPLHF
TRBJ1-2 TRBV5-4 NA CASSLVGGRGSGGYTF
TRBJ2-5 TRBV5-5 NA CASSDYGTSETQYF
TRBJ1-1 TRBV11-2 NA CASSEEGWASTF
TRBJ2-7 TRBV7-2 NA CASSLARDRRSYEQYF
TRBJ2-6 TRBV5-4 NA CASSLARGALTGANVLTF
TRBJ1-3 TRBV6-1 NA CASSERRGQQRNTIYF
TRBJ2-7 TRBV6-6 few CASSNPEEQYF
TRBJ2-1 TRBV7-7 NA CASSKELGGNEQFF
TRBJ2-3 TRBV14 NA CASSPIGLVGRTDTQYF
TRBJ2-7 TRBV7-2 NA CASSLEPGLAYEQYF
TRBJ1-5 TRBV5-6 NA CASSLLAGTSNQPQHF